This T cell receptor beta chain is from a study of cytomegalovirus exposure and HLA in healthy donors (dated by TCRdb to about 2017). Turning to the overall study: An earlier analysis of approximately 640 of the donors reported 250 to 350 Gb of sequence data and 100 million to 130 million unique TCR beta sequences from about 200 million T cells. Besides the first cohort of some 670 subjects, a separate validation cohort made up of 95 to 150 different subjects was used. In a later analysis, previously published TCR beta repertoires from about 670 donors were re-analyzed and high-resolution HLA genotyping was added so that TCR occurrence patterns could be studied. A handful of DR-DQ haplotypes were handled as single units for association and clustering because linkage in the cohort was strong. The later analysis used no new phenotypic data to find candidate immune exposures, relying instead on TCR beta sequences and their occurrence across donors. Donor age, sex, ethnicity and CMV serostatus were compiled alongside the repertoire data. HLA typing covered class I and class II loci at four-digit resolution. The study aimed to test whether signatures of past pathogen exposure could be identified by cataloging public T cell receptors. Across approximately 400 genotyped donors of the cohort, an average of about 200,000 unique TCR beta nucleotide sequences per donor were sequenced, and around 20% of those sequences were non-productive. The study used immunosequencing to profile the T cell repertoires of approximately 640 subjects and linked those repertoires to cytomegalovirus serostatus. Typing coverage differed by locus: A, B, C, DRB1 and DQB1 were typed in roughly 629-630 donors, DQA1 in about 550, DPA1 in some 600, and DPB1 in roughly 450. All discovery cohort repertoires had been generated using a single sequencing platform. Roughly 300 gigabases of sequencing data and tens of millions of unique TCR sequences were included in an early release covering roughly 700 HLA-typed donors. High-throughput TCR immunosequencing, statistical association of individual TCRs with disease status, and machine learning were combined to predict cytomegalovirus infection status. The genetic ancestry cluster associated with self-reported Caucasian donors included 81% of the roughly 360 genotyped donors. A later genetic analysis used genome-wide SNP genotypes for about 55% of the 666 donors, treating that subset as a discovery cohort. An earlier analysis of several hundred of the donors used high-throughput TCR beta sequencing to judge whether each TCR beta V gene segment behaved as functional or pseudogenic.

What the research found in general, with its limitations: An association between a missense DCLRE1C variant and V-gene and J-gene trimming of TCR beta chains was found in a later genetic analysis and replicated in an independent cohort. A later analysis associated about 18,000 TCR beta sequences with specific HLA alleles at a false discovery rate of 0.05. According to a later genetic analysis, donors in an Asian-associated ancestry cluster had fewer N-insertions in productive TCRs than the roughly 660-donor mean. HLA typing was unavailable for some donors at each locus, so association tests used only the typed subset. A later analysis reported that several top co-occurrence clusters appeared linked to parvovirus B19, influenza, CMV and Epstein-Barr virus. Broadly in line with IMGT annotations, most TCR beta V segments showed up in productive rearrangements about 87% or about 30% of the time in an earlier analysis of a few hundred of the donors. This cohort had only TCR beta chains sequenced, and the lack of alpha or paired-chain data limited which features could be detected. Most TCR sequences were seen in very few donors, while some public TCRs were found in many individuals. A further reported finding was that TCR beta sequences accurately predicted the HLA-A and HLA-B alleles for most subjects in the first cohort. In vitro tests confirmed that a few of the cytomegalovirus-associated TCR beta chains recognize cytomegalovirus antigens. Because the 87-base-pair reads could not distinguish some IMGT-functional V segments, including TRBV6-2 and TRBV6-3, those segments were excluded. In a later analysis, HLA-associated TCR beta chains showed more clonal expansion and lower generation probabilities than non-associated chains that were equally common. In both the original and validation cohorts, the classifier was reported to diagnose cytomegalovirus status with high specificity and sensitivity. A later analysis found that TCR association rates varied across HLA loci, with DRB1 alleles showing the most associated TCRs and HLA-C alleles the fewest. Because counts were too low, approximately 15 rarely observed V segments, including chromosome 9 orphons, were excluded from the earlier analysis of some 590 of the donors. Linkage disequilibrium might explain the correlated functional status among segregating V segments, but an unknown experimental factor could not be excluded. The study gave a list of 150 to 200 TCR beta chains associated with cytomegalovirus. The authors suggested that the approach could potentially be extended to other disease states and immunological phenotypes. Assigning TCR associations to individual alleles was difficult when HLA alleles, especially DR and DQ, strongly co-occurred. Most CMV-associated TCR beta chains appeared to be HLA-restricted in a later analysis, and the HLA associations seemed to be driven largely by CMV exposure. A group of highly shared sequence variants was considered likely to be a technical artifact of the sequencing pipeline. The only immune exposure information available for the cohort was CMV serostatus. Sequencing depth was assumed to be roughly uniform across donors in the presence/absence analyses, though that assumption may not hold.

Library preparation was by the immunoSEQ multiplex PCR assay. For the multiplex PCR, a mixture combining 60 forward primers for TCR Vbeta segments and 13 reverse primers for TCR Jbeta segments was used. The CDR3 region of rearranged TCR beta genes was amplified from genomic DNA by a multiplex PCR assay. Amplified TCR beta libraries were sequenced as 87-base-pair reads on the Illumina HiSeq System. For the original study's pipeline: A later analysis counted tens of millions of unique TCR beta chains across the 640 or so repertoires, and about 10 million of these chains were shared by at least two donors. Raw reads were error-corrected and collapsed into unique sequences by a nearest-neighbor algorithm in which closely related sequences were merged to remove PCR and sequencing errors. Alignment of CDR3 sequences to IMGT reference sequences was used to assign V, D and J gene segments. For a sequence to be retained, at least a six-nucleotide match to both a V gene segment and a J gene segment was required. A rearrangement was called productive if the CDR3 had no stop codons and remained in frame with V and J, and every other rearrangement was called non-productive. CDR3 was defined by IMGT convention, running from the second conserved V-encoded cysteine to the conserved J-encoded phenylalanine. In an earlier analysis of approximately 500 of the donors, sequences lacking an unambiguous match to a single V gene segment were excluded. An earlier analysis of 587 of the donors classified V segments as functional when productive rearrangements were above 56.7% and as segregating when the standard deviation between donors was above 5%. A statistical classification framework was built for diagnosing cytomegalovirus status from the catalog of TCR beta chain sequences. V and J gene assignment, in a later analysis, came from comparing TCR nucleotide sequences with IMGT/GENE-DB human TR gene sequences. A later analysis assigned CDR3 sequences and most-parsimonious VDJ recombination scenarios with the TCRdist pipeline. In a later analysis, each TCR beta chain was defined by its CDR3 amino acid sequence together with its V-gene family, and reads lacking a unique V-gene family were excluded. A later analysis removed 450 to 600 highly shared, low-generation-probability nucleotide sequences to deal with suspected cross-contamination and a sequencing artifact. In a later analysis, a clonal expansion index was calculated for each public chain from normalized within-repertoire ranks of inferred template counts. In a later analysis, generation probabilities were computed using a VDJ recombination model fitted to out-of-frame rearrangements, and the results were checked against IGoR. In a later analysis, hypergeometric tests were used to score TCR-TCR, TCR-HLA and TCR-CMV co-occurrence, with a repertoire-size bias correction applied to TCR pairs. In a later analysis, false discovery rates were estimated by permuting HLA or CMV assignments 20 times. A later analysis grouped co-occurring TCRs with DBSCAN, adding TCRdist sequence similarity when clustering within HLA-allele-positive subsets. Repertoires with fewer than 30,000 or more than 120,000 public chains were left out of co-occurrence clustering, as were several repertoires with anomalous nucleotide sharing. This is the immuneACCESS table as TCRdb keeps it, with only in-frame sequences that have V and J called. A part of the clones is gone; compared with another copy, unresolved V genes explain less than half, and the rest is unexplained. V, J and clone size were drawn from that table, and D and trimming were deduced from the DNA. The sample data list about 120,000 clones, and 80% of these were observed just once. The ten largest clones capture 7.5% to 9.5% of the sample.

The cohort was made up of about 670 healthy bone marrow donors. All cohort members were sampled while nominally healthy, although unrecorded immune exposures were likely present. The donor was CMV seropositive and was included in the group of 250 to 350 seropositive cohort members. Each donor provided a peripheral blood sample, and peripheral blood mononuclear cells were used for TCR beta sequencing. The Qiagen DNeasy Blood Extraction Kit was used to extract genomic DNA from the blood cell samples. This clone was picked up one time. No antigen is known for it. No quality values exist for individual bases; no much larger clone is one base distant. Unmatched junction bases come to 9, with V trimmed by 2 bases and J by 4 bases. Spanning cysteine to phenylalanine, the CDR3 consists of 16 amino acids. The DNA shown is the 48-base CDR3, in frame from base 1. The germline V gene sets CDR1 to MDHEN and CDR2 to SYDVKM.

The clonotype was recovered from a female donor in good health and CMV-seropositive. Sequencing used PBMCs. This receptor chain uses TRBV28 and TRBJ2-3, and TRBD1 aligns with 7 junction nucleotides. The CDR3 loop reads CASSLEGQGVADTQYF. The nucleotide sequence reads TGTGCCAGCAGTTTAGAGGGTCAGGGGGTCGCAGATACGCAGTATTTT.